This TCR beta chain was retrieved from a study of PD-L1 blockade in urothelial cancer. Germline V gene data show CDR1 as MNHEY and CDR2 as SVGAGI. V was pared by 2 bases and J by 2 bases, with 8 bases of the junction left unmatched. The CDR3 has 16 residues. The protocol was immunoSEQ multiplex PCR, while the TCRdb copy is restricted to in-frame clones and leaves out a portion. Of 70,000 or so clones in the sample, roughly 89% were seen once. The sequencing used PBMCs, collected around atezolizumab (anti-PD-L1) treatment. The receptor's source is a man aged 55 to 70 with urothelial cancer. This sequence joins TRBV6-5 and TRBJ1-2; 7 nucleotides match TRBD1. DNA for the CDR3: TGTGCCAGCAGTTACGACCCGACAGGGTTCAACTATGGCTACACCTTC. Residues: CASSYDPTGFNYGYTF.